This TCR beta chain was identified during a study of vaccination and CD4 T cells after COVID-19. Study background: Cultures serving as controls received a peptide pool (CEFX or HIV-1 Nef) or no peptide.

Sequenced with the Oncomine TCR Beta short-read assay was DNA taken from cultured CD4+ T cells. TCRdb re-derived calls from the PCR reads in MiXCR, one entry per CDR3 protein. The sample lists some 25,000 distinct CDR3 sequences; roughly 40% were seen once. As for treatment: roughly ten-day PBMC culture with coronavirus spike peptide pools or control peptides (ViraFEST assay). ViraFEST used peptide pools to expand antigen-specific T cells before TCR sequencing. A note on this clonotype: Its antigen is not identified.

V lost 6 bases, J lost 6 bases, and 11 bases lay in between. This CDR3 spans 12 amino acids. In germline, CDR1 is MNHEY, CDR2 SMNVEV (reference sequence). The sequence came from a human donor who had recovered from COVID-19. The chain combines TRBV27 with TRBJ2-5; D ambiguous. Sequenced sample: CD4+ T cells from blood, cultured in vitro. The CDR3 DNA reads TGTGCCAGCAGCGGGCCGGGTAAGACCCAGTACTTC. Translation gives CASSGPGKTQYF.